The following is a T cell receptor (beta chain) sequence with its context. The antigen remains undetermined. The data were obtained in a study of human T cells and chemical hapten exposure. Study results and limitations: Large CDR3 similarity clusters arose significantly more often from expanded TCRs than from controls. TCRs above 1 in 1000 frequency did not change with DPC sensitization.

Via MiXCR, TCRdb re-called the RACE reads, giving one row per CDR3 protein. The sample holds about 180,000 distinct CDR3 sequences, 25% to 35% seen once. The V end was cut by 4 bases, the J end by 6 bases, with 17 bases between. Germline assignment: CDR1 SGDLS and CDR2 YYNGEE. CDR3 length: 16 residues. Time point meaning: pre-sensitization, week 0. Treatment here: therapeutic diphenylcyclopropenone sensitization with weekly scalp DPC. The donor pool consisted of alopecia patients aged 18 to 70 years, considered suitable for DPC. This sequence originates from a woman aged 30 to 39 with alopecia areata. Some clones in this sample may be carry-over from other donors' samples. The sequencing here drew on whole blood, taken in connection with sensitization to the hapten diphenylcyclopropenone (DPC). The chain links TRBV9 to TRBJ1-6, with D unclear. CDR3 loop: CASSLDPGSINSPLHF. The CDR3 nucleotides read TGTGCCAGCAGCCTCGACCCGGGCAGCATTAATTCACCCCTCCACTTT.